The 8 T cell receptor beta chains below all came from one sample that was sequenced in a study of shared clonotypes between healthy human individuals. Generated by immunoSEQ multiplex PCR, the TCRdb table keeps only in-frame clones and is missing some. Of about 96,000 clones in the sample, roughly 45% were seen once. What was sequenced was PBMCs. Receptors were obtained from a woman between 35 and 50 years old in good health. Some clones in this sample may be carry-over from other donors' samples.

With respect to this clone: This likely stems from a read error, as it lies one base from a far larger clone. Other DNA sequences within the sample encode an identical CDR3. This sequence joins TRBV5-4 and TRBJ2-7, with a weak D call TRBD2 (6 bases). The ends were cut back, 4 bases at V and 6 bases at J, with 23 bases in the middle. Germline-derived CDR1 and CDR2 are SGHNT and YYREEE (reference sequence). The CDR3 contains 16 residues. The CDR3 coding sequence is TGTGCCAGCAGCCAGGGATTATCGGGACTCCGGGCCGAGCAGTACTTC. It encodes CASSQGLSGLRAEQYF.

In this sample, this clone turned up many times. This rearrangement joins TRBV9 to TRBJ2-4, with a weak D call TRBD1 (6 bases). V lost 4 bases and J lost 0, with 11 bases in between. The CDR3 length is 15 residues. The germline V gene has CDR1 SGDLS and CDR2 YYNGEE. The DNA of the CDR3 is TGTGCCAGCAGCCAGGGACATCTAGCCAAAAACATTCAGTACTTC. Translation gives CASSQGHLAKNIQYF.

The rearrangement uses TRBV30 and TRBJ2-3, with 8 bases aligning to TRBD2. CDR1 is GTSNPN, CDR2 SVGIG, per germline (reference sequence). Germline trimming cut 0 bases from V and 3 bases from J; bases unmatched to any gene: 8. The CDR3 runs 16 residues. CDR3 sequence: CAWSVTGTRKTDTQYF. The CDR3 DNA follows: TGTGCCTGGAGTGTGACCGGGACTAGAAAGACAGATACGCAGTATTTT.

This clone was observed many times. The chain links TRBV30 to TRBJ2-1; D ambiguous. Trimming took 1 base from V and 3 from J, leaving 1 base between them. The CDR3 contains 11 residues. The germline CDR1 and CDR2 sequences are GTSNPN and SVGIG (reference sequence). The CDR3 loop is CAWSDYNEQFF. The CDR3 bases are TGTGCCTGGAGTGACTACAATGAGCAGTTCTTC.

This clone was picked up a small number of times. The same CDR3 also results from other DNA sequences found in this sample. V is TRBV9 and J is TRBJ1-3, with a possible D match to TRBD1 (5 bases). Trimming removed 0 bases from V and 3 bases from J, with 10 bases in between. CDR1 and CDR2 (germline): SGDLS, YYNGEE. The CDR3 covers 15 residues. CDR3 in amino acids: CASSVEGARGNTIYF. For the CDR3, the DNA is TGTGCCAGCAGCGTAGAAGGGGCCCGTGGAAACACCATATATTTT.

Note on this clone: A much larger clone differs from this one at a single base, so this may be a read error. This chain connects TRBV11-2 to TRBJ2-1, with D uncertain. The CDR3 totals 12 residues. The germline gives CDR1 SGHAT, CDR2 FQNNGV. Trimming shortened V by 3 bases and J by 4 bases, and 4 bases separated the two germline ends. CDR3 sequence: CASSFGYNEQFF. The CDR3 nucleotides read TGTGCCAGCAGCTTTGGGTACAATGAGCAGTTCTTC.

The chain combines TRBV30 with TRBJ2-1; perhaps TRBD2 as D (5 bases). Per the germline V gene, CDR1 is GTSNPN and CDR2 is SVGIG (reference sequence). Trimming pared 5 bases from V and 10 bases from J, leaving 18 bases between. This CDR3 is 13 amino acids long. DNA of the CDR3: TGTGCCTGGGAAAGGGCGGTCACGGGGGAGCAGTTCTTC. This encodes CAWERAVTGEQFF.

The chain recombines TRBV6-6 with TRBJ2-7; 10 nucleotides line up with TRBD2. V shed 4 bases and J 4 bases; nucleotides not matched to a gene: 7. Germline values: CDR1 MNHNY, CDR2 SVGAGI (reference sequence). CDR3 length equals 15 residues. The CDR3 region is CASSWRSSGGYEQYF. As DNA, the CDR3 is TGTGCCAGCAGTTGGCGATCTAGCGGGGGTTACGAGCAGTACTTC.